The entry below gives a single TCR beta chain sequence along with its context. The sample belongs to a study of T cell changes during pregnancy in multiple sclerosis. Germline values: CDR1 GTSNPN, CDR2 SVGIG (reference sequence). CDR3 length: 14 amino acids. V was pared by 4 bases and J by 4 bases, with 6 bases of the junction left unmatched. Assay: immunoSEQ multiplex PCR; the TCRdb copy retains only in-frame clones and omits some. This sample has some 60,000 clones, with around 90% found just once. This TCR derives from a female donor in good health, enrolled as a control in a pregnancy study. The gene calls are TRBV30 and TRBJ1-5, with 8 bases aligning to TRBD1. This specimen was peripheral blood, taken in the third trimester of pregnancy. The CDR3 DNA reads as TGTGCCTGGAACGACAGGGGCTCGAATCAGCCCCAGCATTTT. This gives the protein CAWNDRGSNQPQHF.